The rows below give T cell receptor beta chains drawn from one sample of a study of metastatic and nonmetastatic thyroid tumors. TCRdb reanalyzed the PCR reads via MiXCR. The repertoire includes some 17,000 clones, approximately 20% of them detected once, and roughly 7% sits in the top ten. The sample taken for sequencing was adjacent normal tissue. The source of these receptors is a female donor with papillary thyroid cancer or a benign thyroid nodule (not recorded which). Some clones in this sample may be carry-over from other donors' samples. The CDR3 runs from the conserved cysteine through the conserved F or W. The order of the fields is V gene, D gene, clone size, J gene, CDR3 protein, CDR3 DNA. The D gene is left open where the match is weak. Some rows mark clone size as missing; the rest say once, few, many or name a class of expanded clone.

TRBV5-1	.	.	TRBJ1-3	CASSLEVMETNMGNTIYF	TGCGCCAGCAGCTTGGAAGTTATGGAAACAAACATGGGAAACACCATATATTTT
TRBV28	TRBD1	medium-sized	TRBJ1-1	CASHPSGTGNTEAFF	TGTGCCAGCCATCCTTCCGGGACAGGGAACACTGAAGCTTTCTTT
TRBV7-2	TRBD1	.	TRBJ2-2	CASSLGTGAGELFF	TGTGCCAGCAGCTTAGGGACAGGGGCCGGGGAGCTGTTTTTT
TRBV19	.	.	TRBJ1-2	CACGVTGRYGYTF	TGTGCCTGCGGGGTTACAGGGAGGTATGGCTACACCTTC
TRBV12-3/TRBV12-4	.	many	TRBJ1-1	CASSRYRDTEAFF	TGTGCCAGCAGTCGATACAGAGACACTGAAGCTTTCTTT
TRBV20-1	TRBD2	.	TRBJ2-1	CSAISGRDGNEKFF	TGCAGTGCCATTAGCGGGAGGGACGGTAATGAGAAGTTCTTC
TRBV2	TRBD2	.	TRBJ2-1	CASSWTSSYNEQFF	TGTGCCAGCAGTTGGACTAGCTCCTACAATGAGCAGTTCTTC
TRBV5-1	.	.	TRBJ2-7	CASSSTSGGSNEQYF	TGCGCCAGCAGCTCGACTAGTGGAGGGTCGAACGAGCAGTACTTC
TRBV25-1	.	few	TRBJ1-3	CASSLFAGDGLGNTIYF	TGTGCCAGCAGCTTATTTGCTGGAGACGGGTTAGGAAACACCATATATTTT
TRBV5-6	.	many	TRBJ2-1	CASSRLTMSNEQFF	TGTGCCAGCAGCCGCCTCACGATGTCCAATGAGCAGTTCTTC
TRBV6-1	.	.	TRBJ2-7	CASSPPWGGFHYEQYF	TGTGCCAGCAGTCCGCCATGGGGAGGTTTTCACTACGAGCAGTACTTC
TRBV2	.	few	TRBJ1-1	CACVVVEAFF	TGTGCCTGCGTCGTGGTCGAAGCTTTCTTT
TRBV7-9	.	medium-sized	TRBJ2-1	CASRGEGEQFF	TGTGCCAGCAGGGGGGAAGGTGAGCAGTTCTTC
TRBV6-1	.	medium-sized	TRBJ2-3	CASLGVRGGDTQYF	TGTGCCAGCCTTGGCGTCCGGGGTGGAGATACGCAGTATTTT
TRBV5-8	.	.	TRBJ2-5	CASSPWGSSEQETQYF	TGTGCCAGCAGCCCTTGGGGTAGCTCGGAGCAAGAGACCCAGTACTTC
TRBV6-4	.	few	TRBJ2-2	CASSVGMAGELFF	TGTGCCAGCAGTGTCGGGATGGCCGGGGAGCTGTTTTTT
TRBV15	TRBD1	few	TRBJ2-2	CATSRDRGRYGELFF	TGTGCCACCAGCCGGGACAGGGGGCGTTACGGGGAGCTGTTTTTT
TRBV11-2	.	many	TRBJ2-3	CASSQGTDTQYF	TGTGCCAGCAGCCAGGGCACAGATACGCAGTATTTT
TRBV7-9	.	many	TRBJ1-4	CASSPRGPQYLGEKLFF	TGTGCCAGCAGCCCCCGGGGCCCACAGTATTTGGGTGAAAAACTGTTTTTT
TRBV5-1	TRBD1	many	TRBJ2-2	CASSSRTGVSAIGATGELFF	TGCGCCAGCAGCTCCAGAACAGGGGTTTCGGCGATCGGGGCCACCGGGGAGCTGTTTTTT
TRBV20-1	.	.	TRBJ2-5	CSARDRGLNETQYF	TGCAGCGCTAGAGATCGGGGGCTAAATGAGACCCAGTACTTC
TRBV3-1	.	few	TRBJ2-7	CASSQDVVLGRRQTYEQYF	TGTGCCAGCAGCCAAGATGTCGTCTTGGGGCGGCGGCAAACCTACGAGCAGTACTTC
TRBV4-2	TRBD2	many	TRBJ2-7	CASSQVGYGRGYEQYF	TGTGCCAGCAGCCAAGTCGGGTACGGGAGGGGCTACGAGCAGTACTTC
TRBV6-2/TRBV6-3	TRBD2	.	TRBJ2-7	CASNVAGGLEQYF	TGTGCCAGCAATGTCGCGGGAGGTCTGGAGCAGTACTTC
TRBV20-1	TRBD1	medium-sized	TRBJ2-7	CSARDLGTGSYEQYF	TGCAGTGCTAGAGATCTGGGGACAGGGTCCTACGAGCAGTACTTC
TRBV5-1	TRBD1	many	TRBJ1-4	CASSLTGGDGEKLFF	TGCGCCAGCAGCCTGACAGGGGGAGACGGTGAAAAACTGTTTTTT
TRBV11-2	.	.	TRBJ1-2	CASISTVLLGYTF	TGTGCCAGCATCTCGACAGTGTTGCTTGGCTACACCTTC
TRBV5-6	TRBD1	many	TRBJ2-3	CASSLGTGSDTQYF	TGTGCCAGCAGCTTGGGGACAGGGAGCGATACGCAGTATTTT
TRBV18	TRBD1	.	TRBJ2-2	CASSPTDRVLTGELFF	TGTGCCAGCTCACCGACCGACAGGGTTCTCACCGGGGAGCTGTTTTTT
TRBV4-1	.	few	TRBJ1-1	CASSQKQAEAFF	TGCGCCAGCAGCCAAAAGCAGGCCGAAGCTTTCTTT
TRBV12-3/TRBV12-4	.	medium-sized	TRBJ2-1	CASIGDNEQFF	TGTGCCAGCATCGGGGACAATGAGCAGTTCTTC
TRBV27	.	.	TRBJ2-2	CASSLGTTRSMSTGELFF	TGTGCCAGCAGTTTAGGAACTACAAGGTCAATGAGCACCGGGGAGCTGTTTTTT
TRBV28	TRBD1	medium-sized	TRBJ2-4	CASIAGTGVLAKNIQYF	TGTGCCAGCATAGCCGGGACAGGGGTTCTAGCCAAAAACATTCAGTACTTC
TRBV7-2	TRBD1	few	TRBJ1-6	CAIHWRQGGSPLHF	TGTGCCATCCACTGGAGACAGGGAGGTTCACCCCTCCACTTT
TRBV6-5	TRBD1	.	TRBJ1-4	CASSLGQGAGEKLFF	TGTGCCAGCAGTTTAGGACAGGGGGCTGGGGAAAAACTGTTTTTT
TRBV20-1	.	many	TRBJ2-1	CSAMRAGSSYNEQFF	TGCAGTGCTATGAGGGCGGGGAGCTCCTACAATGAGCAGTTCTTC
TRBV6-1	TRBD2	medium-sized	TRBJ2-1	CASSRTSGRNNEQFF	TGTGCCAGCAGTCGGACTAGCGGACGGAACAATGAGCAGTTCTTC
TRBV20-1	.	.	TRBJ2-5	CSASSSWKKETQYF	TGCAGTGCTAGTTCGTCTTGGAAGAAAGAGACCCAGTACTTC
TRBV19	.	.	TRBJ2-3	CASMRRGADTQYF	TGTGCCAGTATGAGGCGGGGCGCAGATACGCAGTATTTT
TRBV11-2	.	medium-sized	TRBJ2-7	CASSLVEGIEQYF	TGTGCCAGCAGCTTAGTAGAGGGGATCGAGCAGTACTTC
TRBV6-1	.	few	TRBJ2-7	CAGARQAYEQYF	TGTGCCGGGGCTCGACAGGCCTACGAGCAGTACTTC
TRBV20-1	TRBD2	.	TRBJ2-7	CSARVTGTRRLTGDEQYF	TGCAGTGCTAGAGTGACCGGGACTAGACGACTTACTGGCGACGAGCAGTACTTC
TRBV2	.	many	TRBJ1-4	CASSEDLTRGEKLFF	TGTGCCAGCAGTGAGGATTTGACTCGGGGTGAAAAACTGTTTTTT
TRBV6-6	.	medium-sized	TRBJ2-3	CASSYRWNTQYF	TGTGCCAGCAGTTACAGGTGGAATACGCAGTATTTT
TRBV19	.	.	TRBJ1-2	CDSREEDRYGNTF	TGTGACAGTAGGGAGGAGGATAGATATGGCAACACCTTC
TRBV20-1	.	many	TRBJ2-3	CSAKGGSTDTQYF	TGCAGTGCTAAAGGGGGGAGCACAGATACGCAGTATTTT
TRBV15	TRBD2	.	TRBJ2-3	CATRTQRERADTQYF	TGTGCCACCAGGACCCAGCGGGAGAGGGCAGATACGCAGTATTTT
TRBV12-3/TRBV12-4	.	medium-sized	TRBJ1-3	CASSFGGRGNTIYF	TGTGCCAGCAGTTTCGGGGGAAGAGGAAACACCATATATTTT
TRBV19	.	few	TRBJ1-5	CASTVIPGQTQHF	TGTGCCAGTACCGTGATCCCGGGGCAGACACAGCATTTT
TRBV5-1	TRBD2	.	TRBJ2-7	CASSFGLAGFSYEQYF	TGCGCCAGCAGCTTTGGACTAGCGGGTTTCTCCTACGAGCAGTACTTC
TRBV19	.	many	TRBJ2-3	CASSQSTDTQYF	TGTGCCAGTAGCCAAAGCACAGATACGCAGTATTTT
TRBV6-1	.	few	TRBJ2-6	CASEITPSGANVLTF	TGTGCCAGCGAGATAACCCCCTCTGGGGCCAACGTCCTGACTTTC
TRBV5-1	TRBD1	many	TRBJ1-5	CASSPLPGQGALGDQPQHF	TGCGCCAGCAGTCCCCTTCCCGGACAGGGGGCCCTGGGAGATCAGCCCCAGCATTTT
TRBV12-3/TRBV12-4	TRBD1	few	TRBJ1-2	CASRPGTGKYYGYTF	TGTGCCAGTCGCCCCGGGACAGGGAAGTACTATGGCTACACCTTC
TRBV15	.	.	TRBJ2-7	CATSRYMSPYEQYF	TGTGCCACCAGCAGATATATGAGTCCCTACGAGCAGTACTTC
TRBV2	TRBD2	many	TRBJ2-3	CAGSEGGTSGTDTQYF	TGTGCCGGCAGTGAGGGTGGGACTAGCGGCACAGATACGCAGTATTTT
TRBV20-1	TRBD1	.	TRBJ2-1	CSAIPGQGIPEQFF	TGCAGTGCTATTCCGGGACAGGGTATTCCTGAGCAGTTCTTC
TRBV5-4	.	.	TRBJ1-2	CASSPSGTPYGYTF	TGTGCCAGCAGCCCTTCAGGGACGCCATATGGCTACACCTTC
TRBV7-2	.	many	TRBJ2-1	CASSFSRRNEQFF	TGTGCCAGCAGCTTTAGTAGAAGAAATGAGCAGTTCTTC